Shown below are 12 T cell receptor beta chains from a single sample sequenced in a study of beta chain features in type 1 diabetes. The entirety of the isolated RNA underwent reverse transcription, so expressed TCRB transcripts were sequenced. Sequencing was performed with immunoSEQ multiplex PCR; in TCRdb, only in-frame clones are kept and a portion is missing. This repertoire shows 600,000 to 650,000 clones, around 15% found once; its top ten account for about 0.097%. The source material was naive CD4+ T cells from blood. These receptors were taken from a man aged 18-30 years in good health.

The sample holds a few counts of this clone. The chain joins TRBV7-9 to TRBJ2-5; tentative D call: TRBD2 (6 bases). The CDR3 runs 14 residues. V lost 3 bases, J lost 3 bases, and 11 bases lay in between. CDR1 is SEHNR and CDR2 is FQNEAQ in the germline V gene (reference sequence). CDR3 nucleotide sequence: TGTGCCAGCAGCTTGAGACGGAGGGAAGAGACCCAGTACTTC. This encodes CASSLRRREETQYF.

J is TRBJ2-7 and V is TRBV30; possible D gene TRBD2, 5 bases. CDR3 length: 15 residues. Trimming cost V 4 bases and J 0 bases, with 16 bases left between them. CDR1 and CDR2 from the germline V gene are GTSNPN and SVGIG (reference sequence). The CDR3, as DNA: TGTGCCTGGATTATTGCAAGCGGAAGCTCCTACGAGCAGTACTTC. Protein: CAWIIASGSSYEQYF.

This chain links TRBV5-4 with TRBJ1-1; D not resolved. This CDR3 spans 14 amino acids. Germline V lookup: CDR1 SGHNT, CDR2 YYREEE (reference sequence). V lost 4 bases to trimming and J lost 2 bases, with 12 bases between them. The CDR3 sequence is CASSPGRRNTEAFF. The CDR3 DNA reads TGTGCCAGCAGCCCTGGACGGCGAAACACTGAAGCTTTCTTT.

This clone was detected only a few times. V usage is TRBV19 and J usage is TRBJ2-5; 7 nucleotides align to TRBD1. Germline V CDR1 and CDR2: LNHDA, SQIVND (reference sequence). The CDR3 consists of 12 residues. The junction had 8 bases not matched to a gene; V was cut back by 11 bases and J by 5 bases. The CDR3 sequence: CASTGARETQYF. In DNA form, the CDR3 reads TGTGCCTCAACAGGGGCCCGGGAGACCCAGTACTTC.

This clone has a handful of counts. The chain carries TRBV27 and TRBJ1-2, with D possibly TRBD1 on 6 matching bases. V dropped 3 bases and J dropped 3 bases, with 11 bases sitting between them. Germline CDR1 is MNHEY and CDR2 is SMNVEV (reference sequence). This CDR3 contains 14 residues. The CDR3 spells CASSLGQGYYGYTF. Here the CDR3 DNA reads TGTGCCAGCAGTTTGGGGCAGGGGTACTATGGCTACACCTTC.

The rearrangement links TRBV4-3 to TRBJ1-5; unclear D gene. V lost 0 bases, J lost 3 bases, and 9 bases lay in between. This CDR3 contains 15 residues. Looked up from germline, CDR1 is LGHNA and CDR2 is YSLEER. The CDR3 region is CASSQERRYNQPQHF. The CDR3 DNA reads TGCGCCAGCAGCCAAGAAAGGCGGTACAATCAGCCCCAGCATTTT.

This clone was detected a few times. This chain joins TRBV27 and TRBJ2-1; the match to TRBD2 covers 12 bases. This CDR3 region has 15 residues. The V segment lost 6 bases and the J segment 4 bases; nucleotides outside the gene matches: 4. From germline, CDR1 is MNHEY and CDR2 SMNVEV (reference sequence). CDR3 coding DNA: TGTGCCAGCAGAGATGGGACTAGCGGGTACAATGAGCAGTTCTTC. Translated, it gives CASRDGTSGYNEQFF.

In DNA, the CDR3 is TGTGCCAGCAGCGTAGACCGGGGTCCCTATGGCTACACCTTC. Protein: CASSVDRGPYGYTF. The chain employs TRBV9 and TRBJ1-2, with no clear D. Germline V gene sequence: CDR1 SGDLS, CDR2 YYNGEE. The V and J ends lost 0 bases and 4 bases respectively, with 10 bases between them. This CDR3 contains 14 residues.

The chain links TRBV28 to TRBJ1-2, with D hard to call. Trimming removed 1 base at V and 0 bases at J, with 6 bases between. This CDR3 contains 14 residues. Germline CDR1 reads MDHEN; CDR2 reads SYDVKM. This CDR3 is CASSLYPANYGYTF. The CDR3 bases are TGTGCCAGCAGTTTATACCCAGCTAACTATGGCTACACCTTC.

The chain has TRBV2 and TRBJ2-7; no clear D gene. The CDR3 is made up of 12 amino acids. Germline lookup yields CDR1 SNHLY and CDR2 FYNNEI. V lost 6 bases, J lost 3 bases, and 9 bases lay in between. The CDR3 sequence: CASRQSYYEQYF. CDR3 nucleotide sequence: TGTGCCAGCAGACAGAGTTACTACGAGCAGTACTTC.

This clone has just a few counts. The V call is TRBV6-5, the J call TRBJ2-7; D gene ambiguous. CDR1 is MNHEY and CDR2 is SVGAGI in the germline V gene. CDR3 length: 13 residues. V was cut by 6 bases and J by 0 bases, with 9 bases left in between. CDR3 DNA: TGTGCCAGCAGAAGGACGGCCTCCTACGAGCAGTACTTC. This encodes CASRRTASYEQYF.

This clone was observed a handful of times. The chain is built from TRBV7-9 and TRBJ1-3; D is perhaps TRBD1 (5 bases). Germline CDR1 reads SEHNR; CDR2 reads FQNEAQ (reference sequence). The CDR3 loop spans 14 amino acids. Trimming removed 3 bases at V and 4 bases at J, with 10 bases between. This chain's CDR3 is CASSLVGGGNTIYF. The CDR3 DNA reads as TGTGCCAGCAGCTTGGTGGGGGGAGGAAACACCATATATTTT.